These 17 T cell receptor beta chains originate from one sample sequenced in a study of T cells in Graves' hyperthyroidism and ophthalmopathy. Researchers took RNA transcripts and amplified the TCR beta CDR3 regions from them. The HTBI primer set was used in a first-round RT-PCR of the TCR CDR3. MiXCR, run by TCRdb on the multiplex PCR reads, gives a single entry per CDR3 protein. The repertoire holds around 380,000 distinct CDR3 sequences, with about 14% as singletons. Sequencing used blood. The receptors stem from a man aged 30 to 45 with Graves' hyperthyroidism that later progressed to Graves' ophthalmopathy.

This clonotype was observed a few times. J is TRBJ1-6 and V is TRBV4-1; 11 bases are a match to TRBD1. CDR1 MGHRA and CDR2 YSYEKL come from the germline V gene. The CDR3 is 16 residues long. The J segment lost 6 bases and the V segment lost 2 bases, leaving 3 bases of the junction unmatched. The CDR3 coding sequence is TGCGCCAGCAGCCAAATGGGACAGGGGGTTAATTCACCCCTCCACTTT. This translates into CASSQMGQGVNSPLHF.

This clonotype has only a few counts. This rearrangement joins TRBV25-1 to TRBJ1-4; the match to TRBD1 covers 7 bases. Germline-derived CDR1 and CDR2 are MGHDK and SYGVNS. The junction had 11 bases not matched to a gene; V was cut back by 4 bases and J by 0 bases. The length of the CDR3 is 18 residues. This chain's CDR3 is CASSVPGGGQTTNEKLFF. The CDR3, as DNA: TGTGCCAGCAGTGTTCCTGGAGGGGGACAGACAACTAATGAAAAACTGTTTTTT.

This clonotype occurred many times. J is TRBJ2-7 and V is TRBV5-1; weak D call: TRBD1 (6 bases). CDR3 length: 17 residues. V gave up 4 bases and J gave up 2 bases, with 22 bases separating them. Germline CDR1 and CDR2: SGHRS and YFSETQ. CDR3 residues: CASSPLTGTATPYEQYF. The CDR3 DNA follows: TGCGCCAGCAGCCCCCTTACAGGGACGGCTACCCCCTACGAGCAGTACTTC.

For this clonotype: Being one base from a much bigger clone, this may be a read error. The chain is built from TRBV20-1 and TRBJ1-2; 7 bases map to TRBD1. Germline V lookup: CDR1 DFQATT, CDR2 SNEGSKA (reference sequence). This CDR3 has 12 residues. J gave up 6 bases and V 3 bases, and 4 bases lay outside the gene matches. The CDR3 protein is CSASADRDGYTF. DNA of the CDR3: TGCAGTGCTAGCGCCGACAGGGATGGCTACACCTTC.

Concerning this clonotype: The junction departs from the called germline gene at one end, perhaps through a read error. V and J are TRBV6-2 or TRBV6-3 and TRBJ2-4; tentative D call: TRBD2 (6 bases). The germline V gene encodes CDR1 MNHEY and CDR2 SVGEGT. The CDR3 is 17 amino acids. CDR3 loop: CASSHSIGGEGKNIQYF. The CDR3 coding sequence is TGTGCCAGCAGTCACTCGATCGGGGGAGAAGGCAAAAACATTCAGTACTTC.

This clonotype was seen repeatedly, ten times or more. The chain carries TRBV6-1 and TRBJ1-4, with D uncertain. Trimming stripped 5 bases from V and 0 bases from J, with 10 bases between. The CDR3 has 15 residues. Per the germline V gene, CDR1 is MNHNS and CDR2 is SASEGT. The CDR3, as DNA: TGTGCCAGCAGTCTCGGTTACGCAACTAATGAAAAACTGTTTTTT. Translating it yields CASSLGYATNEKLFF.

This clonotype was picked up a small number of times. The chain joins TRBV7-9 to TRBJ1-2, with TRBD1 matching 8 bases. CDR3 length: 14 residues. The trim removed 2 bases at V and 8 bases at J, leaving 7 bases unmatched. Germline-derived CDR1 and CDR2 are SEHNR and FQNEAQ (reference sequence). CDR3 sequence reads: CASSLLTGEGGYTF. The CDR3 bases are TGTGCCAGCAGCTTACTGACAGGGGAGGGAGGCTACACCTTC.

This rearrangement joins TRBV30 to TRBJ2-3; 9 nucleotides match TRBD1. The CDR3 length is 14 residues. Germline lookup yields CDR1 GTSNPN and CDR2 SVGIG (reference sequence). The V segment lost 4 bases and the J segment 6 bases; nucleotides outside the gene matches: 8. The CDR3 loop reads CAWTGTGNMDTQYF. The CDR3 nucleotides are TGTGCCTGGACCGGGACAGGGAACATGGATACGCAGTATTTT.

This clonotype was detected a few times. The gene calls are TRBV6-5 and TRBJ2-2; D assignment may be TRBD1 or TRBD2 (5 bases each). V lost 2 bases and J lost 0, with 13 bases in between. CDR3 length: 17 amino acids. CDR1 is MNHEY, CDR2 SVGAGI, per germline. The CDR3 here is CASSYLGARANTGELFF. CDR3 coding DNA: TGTGCCAGCAGTTACCTCGGGGCGCGGGCGAACACCGGGGAGCTGTTTTTT.

A single count supports this clonotype. J is TRBJ1-4 and V is TRBV7-3, with D possibly being TRBD1 (6 bases). CDR3 length: 14 residues. With 1 base removed from V and 5 bases from J, the gap between germline ends came to 8 bases. In germline, CDR1 is SGHTA, CDR2 FQGTGA. The CDR3: CASSLSDRNEKLFF. CDR3 DNA: TGTGCCAGCAGCTTAAGTGACAGGAATGAAAAACTGTTTTTT.

This clonotype showed up just a few times. The rearrangement uses TRBV6-2 or TRBV6-3 and TRBJ2-2, with a weak D call TRBD2 (5 bases). Trimming left V 6 bases short and J 5 bases short, with 16 bases between. This CDR3 region has 15 residues. Germline V gene sequence: CDR1 MNHEY, CDR2 SVGEGT. The CDR3 sequence: CASSKAVGLTGELFF. Written as DNA, the CDR3 is TGTGCCAGCAGCAAAGCGGTCGGGCTAACCGGGGAGCTGTTTTTT.

CDR3 sequence reads: CSARDWSRLNTEAFF. DNA of the CDR3: TGCAGTGCTAGAGATTGGAGCAGGTTGAACACTGAAGCTTTCTTT. This chain connects TRBV20-1 to TRBJ1-1; D remains ambiguous. The CDR3 runs 15 residues. The V end lost 0 bases, the J end lost 0 bases, and 11 bases lay between the germline ends. Germline lookup yields CDR1 DFQATT and CDR2 SNEGSKA (reference sequence).

This clonotype was observed a few times. The rearrangement uses TRBV29-1 and TRBJ1-2; 7 bases are a match to TRBD1. This CDR3 is 14 amino acids long. Germline V gene lookup returns CDR1 SQVTM and CDR2 ANQGSEA. The V gene end was trimmed by 3 bases and the J gene end by 6 bases; junction bases not matched to a gene: 10. The CDR3: CSVEGQPLEDGYTF. The CDR3 DNA reads as TGCAGCGTTGAGGGACAGCCCCTGGAGGATGGCTACACCTTC.

This clonotype showed up many times. This chain connects TRBV5-1 to TRBJ1-3; possibly TRBD1 for D (5 bases). The V end lost 7 bases, the J end lost 3 bases, and 14 bases lay between the germline ends. The germline gives CDR1 SGHRS, CDR2 YFSETQ. This CDR3 is built from 14 residues. The DNA of the CDR3 is TGCGCCAGCCGCCCAGGGACGGTTGGAAACACCATATATTTT. As protein: CASRPGTVGNTIYF.

The rearrangement uses TRBV11-2 and TRBJ2-1; TRBD1 might be the D (5 bases). CDR1 is SGHAT, CDR2 FQNNGV, per germline. Trimming left V 6 bases short and J 3 bases short, with 12 bases between. The CDR3 extends over 14 amino acids. CDR3 nucleotides: TGTGCCAGCAGGTATGGGGCAGACTACAATGAGCAGTTCTTC. Its protein product is CASRYGADYNEQFF.

This chain links TRBV2 with TRBJ1-4, with 9 bases aligning to TRBD1. Germline V lookup: CDR1 SNHLY, CDR2 FYNNEI. CDR3 length: 15 residues. V trimming: 7 bases; J trimming: 5 bases; junction bases outside the gene matches: 8. This CDR3 reads CASTMDRGSNEKLFF. Here the CDR3 DNA reads TGTGCCAGCACCATGGACAGGGGCTCCAATGAAAAACTGTTTTTT.

This clonotype was observed at least ten times. This chain connects TRBV7-9 to TRBJ2-7; D is possibly TRBD1 (6 bases). The length of the CDR3 is 14 residues. Germline-derived CDR1 and CDR2 are SEHNR and FQNEAQ (reference sequence). Trimming stripped 4 bases from V and 5 bases from J, with 15 bases between. CDR3 loop: CASSYDYRVDEQYF. The CDR3 bases are TGTGCCAGCAGCTACGACTACAGGGTCGACGAGCAGTACTTC.